The clone carrying this T cell receptor (beta chain) was counted between two and nine times. Its antigen is as yet unknown. The data were taken from a study of post-analysis software for immune sequencing data. Study observations and caveats: The study found TRBV5-6, TRBV5-1 and TRBV20-1 among roughly 5 TRBV segments more frequent in patients than controls. Controls significantly exceeded multiple sclerosis patients in normalized Chao1 diversity.

The J segment lost 8 bases and the V segment lost 2 bases, leaving 10 bases of the junction unmatched. Germline-derived CDR1 and CDR2 are DFQATT and SNEGSKA (reference sequence). The CDR3 is 14 amino acids. TCR beta cDNA libraries had unique molecular identifiers. Each CDR3 protein gets one entry after TCRdb re-called the PCR reads with MiXCR. Among about 770,000 distinct CDR3 sequences listed, around 42% were seen once. The source is a girl between 5 and 17 years old with multiple sclerosis. Sequenced: blood. The genes are TRBV20-1 and TRBJ1-2, with 8 bases lining up with TRBD1. The CDR3 sequence: CSARPDRDRMGYTF. The CDR3 DNA sequence: TGCAGTGCTAGACCCGACCGGGACAGGATGGGCTACACCTTC.